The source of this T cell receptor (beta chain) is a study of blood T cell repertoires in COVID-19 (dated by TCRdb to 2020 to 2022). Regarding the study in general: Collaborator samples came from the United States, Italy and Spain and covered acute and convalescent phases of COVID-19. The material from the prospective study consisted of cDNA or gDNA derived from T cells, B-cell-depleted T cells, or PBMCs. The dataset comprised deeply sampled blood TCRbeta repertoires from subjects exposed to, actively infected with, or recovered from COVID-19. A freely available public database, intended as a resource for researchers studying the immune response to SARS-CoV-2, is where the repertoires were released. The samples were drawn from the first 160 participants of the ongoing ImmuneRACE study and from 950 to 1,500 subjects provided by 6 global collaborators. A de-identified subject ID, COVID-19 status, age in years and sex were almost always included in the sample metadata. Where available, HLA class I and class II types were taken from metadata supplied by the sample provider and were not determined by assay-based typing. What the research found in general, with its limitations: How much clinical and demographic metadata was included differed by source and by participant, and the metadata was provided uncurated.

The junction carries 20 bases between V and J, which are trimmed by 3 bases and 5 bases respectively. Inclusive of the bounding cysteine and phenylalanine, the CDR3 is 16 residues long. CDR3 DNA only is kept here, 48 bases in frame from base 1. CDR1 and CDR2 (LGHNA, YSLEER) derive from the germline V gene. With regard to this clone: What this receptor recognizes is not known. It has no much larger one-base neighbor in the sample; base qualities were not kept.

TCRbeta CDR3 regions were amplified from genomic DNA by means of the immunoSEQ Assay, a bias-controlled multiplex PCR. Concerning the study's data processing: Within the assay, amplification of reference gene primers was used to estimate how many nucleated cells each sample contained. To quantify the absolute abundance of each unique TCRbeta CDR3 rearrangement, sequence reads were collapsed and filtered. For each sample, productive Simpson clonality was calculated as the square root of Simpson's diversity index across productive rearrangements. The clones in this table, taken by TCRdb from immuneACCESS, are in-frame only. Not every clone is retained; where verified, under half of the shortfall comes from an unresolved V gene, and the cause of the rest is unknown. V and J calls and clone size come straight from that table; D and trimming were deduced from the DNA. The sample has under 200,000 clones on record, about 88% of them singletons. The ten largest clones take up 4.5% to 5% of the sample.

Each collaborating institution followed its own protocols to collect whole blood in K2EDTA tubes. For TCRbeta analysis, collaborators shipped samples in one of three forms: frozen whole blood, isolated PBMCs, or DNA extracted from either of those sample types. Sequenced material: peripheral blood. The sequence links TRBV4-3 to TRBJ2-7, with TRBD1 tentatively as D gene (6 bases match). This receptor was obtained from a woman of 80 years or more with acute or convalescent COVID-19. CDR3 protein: CASSHRPYRDEDEQYF. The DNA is TGCGCCAGCAGCCACAGACCTTACAGGGATGAGGACGAGCAGTACTTC.